This TCR beta chain was captured by sequencing in a study of blood T cell repertoires in COVID-19. Assay used: immunoSEQ multiplex PCR; TCRdb lists only in-frame clones, some missing. The data contain about 45,000 clones, roughly four fifths of them singletons. Input material: peripheral blood. This TCR derives from a human donor in a cohort sampled during active COVID-19.

The CDR3 bases are TGTGCCAGCAGTTACCCTCAGGCGACAGGGGCCGAGCAGTACTTC. Translation gives CASSYPQATGAEQYF. The genes are TRBV6-6 and TRBJ2-7; 8 bases align to TRBD1. The CDR3 length is 15 residues. CDR1 and CDR2 from the germline V gene are MNHNY and SVGAGI (reference sequence). V shed 2 bases, J shed 6 bases, and the junction held 9 bases outside the gene matches.